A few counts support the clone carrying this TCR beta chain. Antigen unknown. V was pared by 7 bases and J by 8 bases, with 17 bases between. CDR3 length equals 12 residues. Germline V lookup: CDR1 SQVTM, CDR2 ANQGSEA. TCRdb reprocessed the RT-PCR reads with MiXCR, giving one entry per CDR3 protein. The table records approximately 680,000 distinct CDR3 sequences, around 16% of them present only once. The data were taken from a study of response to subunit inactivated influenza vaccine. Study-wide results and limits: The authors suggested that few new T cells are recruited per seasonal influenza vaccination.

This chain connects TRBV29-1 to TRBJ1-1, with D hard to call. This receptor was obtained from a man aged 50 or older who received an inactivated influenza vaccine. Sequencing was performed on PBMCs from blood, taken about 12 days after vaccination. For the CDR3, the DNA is TGCAGCGGAGAAGGTAGGAACTGGGAAGCTTTCTTT. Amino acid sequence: CSGEGRNWEAFF.